This T cell receptor beta chain was documented in a study of control samples from healthy donors and cancer patients. Trimming pared 0 bases from V and 2 bases from J, leaving 3 bases between. Germline CDR1 SGDLS, CDR2 YYNGEE. This CDR3 has 13 amino acids. TCRdb's copy holds only in-frame clones and misses some; the assay was immunoSEQ multiplex PCR. Seen here are about 98,000 clones, roughly four fifths observed once, and the top ten hold 2% to 2.5%. This receptor was taken from a man aged 55 to 70 in good health. This chain uses TRBV9 with TRBJ1-3, with D uncertain. The sequenced sample consisted of blood. The CDR3 DNA reads TGTGCCAGCAGCGTAGGTACTGGAAACACCATATATTTT. Translation: CASSVGTGNTIYF.